This T cell receptor beta chain was found in a study of neurological immune-mediated disorders. Study-wide results and caveats: CDR3 amino acid sequences found in expanded clones were never shared across subjects, suggesting private repertoires in all groups. The most TCR clonal expansion was seen in HTLV-1-associated myelopathy, whereas the least was seen in multiple sclerosis, below the level in healthy controls.

With 10-nucleotide random UMIs included, cDNA was synthesized by 5'RACE. TCRdb analysed the 5' RACE reads with MiXCR anew, one entry per CDR3 protein. The sample contains about 82,000 distinct CDR3 sequences, 2% to 3% of which appear only once. In this sample, this clonotype turned up many times. Its specificity is not known. Source material: PBMCs. This clonotype originated in a young woman with multiple sclerosis.

As DNA, the CDR3 is TGTGCCACCAGTGGGAAGGGACGTCAAGTGAACACCGGGGAGCTGTTTTTT. Translating gives CATSGKGRQVNTGELFF. V is TRBV24-1 and J is TRBJ2-2; D might be TRBD1 or TRBD2, each matching 5 bases. This CDR3 is built from 17 residues. V lost 5 bases, J lost 1 base, and 16 bases lay in between. Germline V gene lookup returns CDR1 KGHDR and CDR2 SFDVKD.